The subject of this entry is one T cell receptor beta chain. This CDR3 has 14 amino acids. V was cut by 2 bases and J by 2 bases, with 13 bases left in between. CDR1 is SQVTM, CDR2 ANQGSEA, per germline. This entry is derived from a study of T-cell memory formation after mild COVID-19. TCRdb recomputed calls from the 5' RACE reads with MiXCR, one row per CDR3 protein. The sample has roughly 400,000 distinct CDR3 sequences; more than 15% are singletons. The sequence came from a man aged 18 to 29 who had mild COVID-19 (a few samples of this study predate the infection). Cell type and time point are not known. Sequencing was done on a sample of PBMCs or a T cell subset sorted from them (not recorded which). V and J are TRBV29-1 and TRBJ2-7; D possibly uses TRBD1 or TRBD2 (5 bases each). DNA of the CDR3: TGCAGCGTTGAAAGGGGCGGGCCCCCCTACGAGCAGTACTTC. Its protein is CSVERGGPPYEQYF.